A selection of T cell receptor beta chains follows, all from one sample in a study of Ad26.COV2.S vaccination and SARS-CoV-2 variants. Sequencing was performed with immunoSEQ multiplex PCR; in TCRdb, only in-frame clones are kept and a portion is missing. Counted here are 500,000 or so clones, approximately 88% occurring once; the ten biggest clones make up over 10%. Source: peripheral blood, taken in a trial of Ad26.COV2.S vaccine versus placebo. These receptors came from a person between 18 and 59 years old who received the Ad26.COV2.S COVID-19 vaccine or a placebo. Both conserved end residues are part of each CDR3. The order of the fields is D gene, J gene, V gene, clone size, CDR3 DNA, CDR3 protein. The D gene is left open where the match is weak. Clone sizes are given selectively: once, few, many, or a class where the clone is expanded.

- TRBJ2-2 TRBV24-1 - TGTGCCACCAGTGATTCCCCACCAGGGACCGGGGAGCTGTTTTTT CATSDSPPGTGELFF
- TRBJ2-3 TRBV6-6 - TGTGCCAGCAGTCCCTCCGGCAAAGGCACAGATACGCAGTATTTT CASSPSGKGTDTQYF
- TRBJ2-5 TRBV5-6 - TGTGCCAGCAGCTCTGAAGGTCAAGAGACCCAGTACTTC CASSSEGQETQYF
TRBD2 TRBJ2-3 TRBV7-9 once TGTGCCAGCAGCTTTAGGGGCGGGAGGGCAGATACGCAGTATTTT CASSFRGGRADTQYF
- TRBJ2-5 TRBV5-6 - TGTGCCAGCAGCTTGGGCCCTCTCCGAGAGACCCAGTACTTC CASSLGPLRETQYF
TRBD1 TRBJ2-7 TRBV19 - TGTGCCAGTAGTATCCAGGGACAGGGACCCTACGAGCAGTACTTC CASSIQGQGPYEQYF
TRBD1 TRBJ1-1 TRBV24-1 - TGTGCCACCAGTGATTTGAACAGACAGGGGCTGTCTGAAGCTTTCTTT CATSDLNRQGLSEAFF
TRBD1 TRBJ2-1 TRBV4-3 - TGCGCCAGCAGCCAAGATCTATCCGGGACAGGGATGTTCTTC CASSQDLSGTGMFF
- TRBJ2-1 TRBV6-6 - TGTGCCAGCAGGGGTAGCGAAAGATACAATGAGCAGTTCTTC CASRGSERYNEQFF
TRBD1 TRBJ1-1 TRBV11-2 - TGTGCCAGCAGTTTCCCGACAGGGCAGGCTTTCTTT CASSFPTGQAFF
- TRBJ1-2 TRBV29-1 - TGCAGCGTTGAAGAGGGTGCGGTTTACTTC CSVEEGAVYF
- TRBJ2-7 TRBV21-1 - TGTGCCAGCAGCCAAATCCAGTTGGACCTCTCCTACGAGCAGTACTTC CASSQIQLDLSYEQYF
- TRBJ2-6 TRBV9 - TGTGCCAGCAGCGTTTTGGTTCAACCTCGCTCTGGGGCCAACGTCCTGACTTTC CASSVLVQPRSGANVLTF
TRBD1 TRBJ1-2 TRBV7-2 once TGTGCCAGCAGCTCGGGTACGGGACAGGGGGCCCTCACCTTC CASSSGTGQGALTF
- TRBJ1-2 TRBV5-1 - TGCGCCAGCAGCCCGACGACAGCCCTCTATGGCTACACCTTC CASSPTTALYGYTF
- TRBJ2-7 TRBV5-4 - TGTGCCAGCAGCCGGGGTGGGGCAGACTACGAGCAGTACTTC CASSRGGADYEQYF
- TRBJ2-2 TRBV7-8 - TGTGCCAGCAGTTACCCCCGAGGCCGTTACACCGGGGAGCTGTTTTTT CASSYPRGRYTGELFF
- TRBJ1-1 TRBV28 - TGTGCCAGCAGTTTGGGCTTGAGGGGGGACACTGAAGCTTTCTTT CASSLGLRGDTEAFF
- TRBJ1-2 TRBV30 - TGTGCCTGGTCTAGGGGGTTGGGTTTAGGTGGCTACACCTTC CAWSRGLGLGGYTF
- TRBJ1-2 TRBV11-2 - TGTGCCAGCAGCTTAGCAGGGAACTATGGCTACACCTTC CASSLAGNYGYTF
- TRBJ2-3 TRBV18 - TGTGCCAGCTCTCGTGACACAGATACGCAGTATTTT CASSRDTDTQYF
- TRBJ1-1 TRBV5-4 once TGTGCCAGCAGCTCGACGGATCTGAACACTGAAGCTTTCTTT CASSSTDLNTEAFF
TRBD2 TRBJ2-1 TRBV7-3 - TGTGCCAGCAGCTTACTCCCGGGACTAGCGACACAGTTCTTC CASSLLPGLATQFF
- TRBJ2-1 TRBV6-5 - TGTGCCAGCAGTTCTGGGGTTTCCGTCTACAATGAGCAGTTCTTC CASSSGVSVYNEQFF
- TRBJ1-2 TRBV10-3 - TGTGCCATCAGTGAGTCGTTTAAGCAGAATAACTATGGCTACACCTTC CAISESFKQNNYGYTF
TRBD2 TRBJ2-7 TRBV11-2 - TGTGCCAGCACCTTAAAAGGGGCGGGAGGGCCTTTCGACGAGCAGTACTTC CASTLKGAGGPFDEQYF
- TRBJ1-4 TRBV6-5 - TGTGCCAGCAGTTACTCTGGGGACGTCGATGAAAAACTGTTTTTT CASSYSGDVDEKLFF
TRBD2 TRBJ2-7 TRBV29-1 - TGCAGCGTCTGCCCACTAGCGGGAGCTTACGAGCAGTACTTC CSVCPLAGAYEQYF
- TRBJ2-1 TRBV18 - TGTGCCAGCTCACCGGGGCAACCCCTCACCTACAATGAGCAGTTCTTC CASSPGQPLTYNEQFF
- TRBJ1-2 TRBV6-2/TRBV6-3 - TGTGCCAGCAGTTACCCGACCAGGGGAGGGGCTCGCGGCTACACCTTC CASSYPTRGGARGYTF
- TRBJ2-2 TRBV29-1 - TGCAGCGCCCGACGTGGGACCGGGGAGCTGTTTTTT CSARRGTGELFF
- TRBJ2-1 TRBV2 - TGTGCCAGCAATAACCGGCCCCCGGGTGGTGAGCAGTTCTTC CASNNRPPGGEQFF